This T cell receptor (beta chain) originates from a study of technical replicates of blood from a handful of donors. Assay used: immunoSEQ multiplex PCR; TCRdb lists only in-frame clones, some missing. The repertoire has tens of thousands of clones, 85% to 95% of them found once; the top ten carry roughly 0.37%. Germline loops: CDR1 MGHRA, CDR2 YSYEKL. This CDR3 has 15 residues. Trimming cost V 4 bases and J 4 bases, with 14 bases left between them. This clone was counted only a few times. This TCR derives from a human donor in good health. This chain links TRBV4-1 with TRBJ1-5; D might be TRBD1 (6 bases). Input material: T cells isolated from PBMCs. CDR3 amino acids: CASSRELQGNQPQHF. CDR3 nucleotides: TGCGCCAGCAGCCGGGAGCTACAGGGTAATCAGCCCCAGCATTTT.